The T cell receptor (beta chain) under discussion was sequenced for a study of T cell repertoires in cytomegalovirus infection. Study-wide background: Peptides in the study included HLA-C-restricted and HLA-B-restricted CMV epitopes. Evidence of both CMV infection and a matching HLA type came from public TCR beta signatures.

Study results and limitations: HLA-C-restricted CMV clonotypes gave the most frequent clonotype in two of eight donors. Identification of carriers of CMV plus the relevant HLA was achieved through cumulative public TCR beta family frequency.

Of note for this clonotype: The antigen remains unidentified. This likely comes from a read error, as the CDR3 has no conserved phenylalanine or tryptophan at its end.

The V end was cut by 1 base, the J end by 4 bases, with 16 bases between. The germline CDR1 and CDR2 sequences are LGHNT and FRNRAP. This CDR3 spans 16 amino acids. Each CDR3 protein is one row after TCRdb ran MiXCR on the reads. Of roughly 180,000 distinct CDR3 sequences in the sample, roughly 22% were seen once. The rearrangement joins TRBV12-5 to TRBJ1-2; D is ambiguous. Source: CD8+ T cells from cultured PBMCs, taken from culture after CMV antigen stimulation. The receptor was derived from a human donor in good health (CMV status not recorded). Some clones in this sample may be carry-over from other donors' samples. The CDR3 DNA follows: TGTGCTAGTGGTTTGGAGGGCCTAGCCTACACCTATGGCTACACCTTA. Amino acid sequence: CASGLEGLAYTYGYTL.